This T cell receptor beta chain is drawn from a study of shared clonotypes between healthy human individuals. Study-wide background: Sampling drew on donors who were a couple of women and three men aged 18 to 49.

The CDR3 extends over 17 amino acids. Germline CDR1 and CDR2: MDHEN and SYDVKM. The V end lost 5 bases, the J end lost 2 bases, and 19 bases lay between the germline ends. CD4+ cell separation produced CD45RA+ naive and CD45RA-negative memory subsets. The method was immunoSEQ multiplex PCR; TCRdb's version includes in-frame clones alone and lacks a portion of them. The profile shows 2 million to 2.5 million clones, approximately 93% of them singletons. The chain combines TRBV28 with TRBJ1-3; D is undetermined. The receptor was isolated from a man aged 18 to 35 in good health. Some clones in this sample may be carry-over from other donors' samples. The source material was naive CD4+ T cells from PBMCs. Sample subset: CD45RA+ positively selected. The CDR3 spells CASSQRFGNLPGNTIYF. The CDR3 bases are TGTGCCAGCAGTCAAAGATTCGGTAACCTCCCTGGAAACACCATATATTTT.